The next 20 T cell receptor beta chains were all read from a single sample in a study of T cells in Graves' hyperthyroidism and ophthalmopathy. The source material, RNA transcripts, was used to amplify TCR beta CDR3 regions. Researchers ran a first-round RT-PCR on the TCR CDR3 using the HTBI primer set. In TCRdb, the multiplex PCR reads were re-called with MiXCR into one record per CDR3 protein. The data contain around 500,000 distinct CDR3 sequences, about an eighth of them seen just once; the ten biggest clones take up 15% to 20%. The source material was blood. Receptors originate from a woman aged 18 to 35 with Graves' hyperthyroidism.

This clonotype was seen repeatedly, ten times or more. The chain employs TRBV11-2 and TRBJ1-1, with no clear D. From germline, CDR1 is SGHAT and CDR2 FQNNGV. The V and J ends lost 3 bases and 1 base respectively, with 9 bases between them. This CDR3 comprises 14 residues. CDR3 loop: CASSFRLSNTEAFF. CDR3 nucleotide sequence: TGTGCCAGCAGCTTCAGGTTATCGAACACTGAAGCTTTCTTT. Filled out from reference TRBV11-2 and TRBJ1-1, the complete variable domain reads EAGVAQSPRYKIIEKRQSVAFWCNPISGHATLYWYQQILGQGPKLLIQFQNNGVVDDSQLPKDRFSAERLKGVDSTLKIQPAKLEDSAVYLCASSFRLSNTEAFFGQGTRLTVV.

Details on this clonotype: The CDR3 does not close with the conserved phenylalanine or tryptophan, likely indicating a read error. V gene TRBV30 combines with J gene TRBJ1-2; weak D call: TRBD1 (6 bases). The germline V gene has CDR1 GTSNPN and CDR2 SVGIG (reference sequence). This CDR3 is 14 amino acids long. Trimming cost V 0 bases and J 0 bases, with 8 bases left between them. The CDR3 bases are TGTGCCTGGAGTGTATCAGGGGCTAACTATGGCTACACCTTG. It yields the protein CAWSVSGANYGYTL.

The chain uses TRBV7-9 and TRBJ2-1; 14 positions agree with TRBD2. V trimming: 5 bases; J trimming: 7 bases; junction bases outside the gene matches: 7. Germline CDR1 and CDR2: SEHNR and FQNEAQ (reference sequence). This CDR3 contains 16 residues. Written as DNA, the CDR3 is TGTGCCAGCAGCACCGGGACTAGCGGGAGTCGGAATGAGCAGTTCTTC. Protein: CASSTGTSGSRNEQFF.

At least ten counts were recorded for this clonotype. The chain employs TRBV10-3 and TRBJ2-2, with a tentative D call TRBD2 (5 bases). CDR3 size: 14 residues. CDR1 ENHRY and CDR2 SYGVKD come from the germline V gene. V shed 4 bases and J shed 3 bases, with 9 bases lying between them. The CDR3 spells CAISGLPDTGELFF. CDR3 in DNA: TGTGCCATCAGTGGACTACCAGACACCGGGGAGCTGTTTTTT.

This clonotype was counted ten times or more. This chain uses TRBV18 with TRBJ1-1; no reliable D call. The germline V gene has CDR1 KGHSH and CDR2 LQKENI. Deletions cut 3 bases from V and 1 base from J, with 9 bases between. There are 14 residues in the CDR3. DNA of the CDR3: TGTGCCAGCTCACCTCCGGGAAAGAACACTGAAGCTTTCTTT. Its protein product is CASSPPGKNTEAFF.

There are many counts of this clonotype. The chain is built from TRBV3-1 and TRBJ2-3; 14 bases fit TRBD2. After removal of 3 bases from V and 3 bases from J, the junction contained 2 bases not matched to a gene. The V gene's germline CDR1 is LGHDT and CDR2 YNNKEL (reference sequence). There are 16 residues in the CDR3. CDR3 protein: CASSQGTSGRTDTQYF. In DNA form, the CDR3 reads TGTGCCAGCAGCCAGGGGACTAGCGGGAGAACAGATACGCAGTATTTT.

This clonotype was counted at least ten times. The CDR3 is CASSLAGRNEKLFF. The CDR3 DNA is TGTGCCAGCAGTCTGGCGGGCAGGAATGAAAAACTGTTTTTT. The chain couples TRBV27 to TRBJ1-4, with unresolved D. V lost 5 bases, J lost 5 bases, and 12 bases lay in between. Germline V gives CDR1 MNHEY, CDR2 SMNVEV (reference sequence). The CDR3 has 14 amino acids.

This clonotype was counted ten times or more. Germline and junction disagree at one end, which may indicate a read error. The chain uses TRBV5-1 and TRBJ1-5; 7 nucleotides align to TRBD1. Germline V gives CDR1 SGHRS, CDR2 YFSETQ. The CDR3 loop spans 14 amino acids. The CDR3 loop is CASSPDRGNQPQHF. For the CDR3, the DNA is TGTGCCAGCTCACCTGACAGGGGCAATCAGCCCCAGCATTTT. Complete variable domain (other parts from reference TRBV5-1 and TRBJ1-5): KAGVTQTPRYLIKTRGQQVTLSCSPISGHRSVSWYQQTPGQGLQFLFEYFSETQRNKGNFPGRFSGRQFSNSRSEMNVSTLELGDSALYLCASSPDRGNQPQHFGDGTRLSIL.

The chain uses TRBV20-1 and TRBJ2-1; TRBD2 matches 8 bases. Trimming removed 6 bases from V and 5 bases from J; junction bases left unmatched: 9. This CDR3 is built from 14 residues. Per the germline V gene, CDR1 is DFQATT and CDR2 is SNEGSKA (reference sequence). The CDR3 here is CSARGGAADNEQFF. CDR3 in DNA: TGCAGTGCCCGGGGGGGTGCGGCGGACAATGAGCAGTTCTTC.

This clonotype has a single count. The CDR3 bases are TGTGCCAGCAGCTTCCTCCAGGGACAGGGTTACAATGAGCAGTTCTTC. The encoded protein is CASSFLQGQGYNEQFF. This rearrangement joins TRBV11-1 to TRBJ2-1; TRBD1 agrees at 9 bases. CDR1 and CDR2 from the germline V gene are SGHAT and FQDESV (reference sequence). The CDR3 is 16 amino acids. The V gene end was trimmed by 3 bases and the J gene end by 4 bases; junction bases not matched to a gene: 7.

This clonotype has ten or more counts. This chain uses TRBV20-1 with TRBJ2-5, with 9 bases identical to TRBD1. This CDR3 has 14 amino acids. Germline-derived CDR1 and CDR2 are DFQATT and SNEGSKA (reference sequence). The V segment lost 6 bases and the J segment 3 bases; nucleotides outside the gene matches: 8. CDR3 sequence (DNA): TGCAGTGCAAAACGCGGGACAGGGAAAGAGACCCAGTACTTC. Amino acid sequence: CSAKRGTGKETQYF.

This clonotype occurred many times. This chain links TRBV6-1 with TRBJ2-3; D may be TRBD2 (6 bases). Germline CDR1 reads MNHNS; CDR2 reads SASEGT. The V and J ends lost 6 bases and 3 bases respectively, with 16 bases between them. The CDR3 loop spans 15 amino acids. CDR3 loop: CASRRDSVATDTQYF. The CDR3 nucleotides are TGTGCCAGCAGGCGGGACTCGGTGGCGACAGATACGCAGTATTTT.

The table lists this clonotype with many counts. The chain combines TRBV30 with TRBJ2-7, with 7 bases that match TRBD1. Germline CDR1 reads GTSNPN; CDR2 reads SVGIG (reference sequence). The CDR3 extends over 14 amino acids. V lost 5 bases, J lost 4 bases, and 11 bases stayed unmatched. CDR3 in amino acids: CAWEPRDSDYEQYF. In DNA, the CDR3 is TGTGCCTGGGAGCCTCGGGACAGTGATTACGAGCAGTACTTC.

This clonotype was seen many times. The chain is built from TRBV2 and TRBJ2-1; 10 bases map to TRBD2. Germline CDR1 SNHLY, CDR2 FYNNEI. The CDR3 spans 16 residues. V gave up 7 bases and J gave up 8 bases; unmatched junction bases: 14. The CDR3 region has the DNA TGTGCCAGCACCAGGGGGGCTAGCGGGAGAATCGATGAGCAGTTCTTC. It translates to CASTRGASGRIDEQFF.

This clonotype was detected many times. The gene calls are TRBV7-3 and TRBJ2-1, with D possibly matching TRBD2 (6 bases). CDR3 length: 12 amino acids. V was clipped by 3 bases and J by 10 bases, with 10 bases between them. The germline CDR1 and CDR2 sequences are SGHTA and FQGTGA. CDR3 DNA: TGTGCCAGCAGCTTGGGACTTGGGGAGCAGTTCTTC. It yields the protein CASSLGLGEQFF.

A word on this clonotype: This may be a read error: a much more frequent sequence differs by one nucleotide. The rearrangement joins TRBV7-9 to TRBJ1-6, with TRBD1 matching over 11 bases. This CDR3 has 16 residues. Germline loops: CDR1 SEHNR, CDR2 FQNEAQ (reference sequence). CDR3 in amino acids: CASSPRSDRGQSPLRF. The CDR3 coding sequence is TGTGCCAGCAGCCCACGGTCGGACAGGGGGCAATCACCCCTCCGCTTT.

The chain uses TRBV7-3 and TRBJ2-5; 15 bases fit TRBD2. Unmatched junction bases numbered 5, after V lost 2 bases and J lost 4 bases. Germline V gene sequence: CDR1 SGHTA, CDR2 FQGTGA. The CDR3 spans 17 residues. The DNA for the CDR3 is TGTGCCAGCAGCTTACCTCCGGGACTAGCGGGAGGAGAGACCCAGTACTTC. It codes for CASSLPPGLAGGETQYF.

This chain links TRBV7-9 with TRBJ2-1; 8 positions agree with TRBD2. V lost 0 bases, J lost 4 bases, and 8 bases stayed unmatched. The germline CDR1 and CDR2 sequences are SEHNR and FQNEAQ (reference sequence). This CDR3 spans 17 amino acids. The CDR3 loop is CASSLARRASGYNEQFF. The CDR3 DNA reads as TGTGCCAGCAGCTTAGCGAGGCGCGCTAGCGGGTACAATGAGCAGTTCTTC.

There are many counts of this clonotype. J is TRBJ2-7 and V is TRBV18; weak D call: TRBD1 (6 bases). The CDR3 is 15 residues long. The germline V and J ends were trimmed by 6 bases and 3 bases, with 18 bases remaining between them. Germline lookup yields CDR1 KGHSH and CDR2 LQKENI. DNA for the CDR3: TGTGCCAGCTCCCCAACAGGGATTTACATCTACGAGCAGTACTTC. Translated, it gives CASSPTGIYIYEQYF.

This clonotype was recorded at least ten times. The rearrangement uses TRBV11-2 and TRBJ1-1, with a possible D match to TRBD1 (6 bases). This CDR3 spans 13 amino acids. The germline CDR1 and CDR2 sequences are SGHAT and FQNNGV. Between the trimmed V and J ends, which lost 4 bases and 5 bases, there was a span of 11 bases. The DNA for the CDR3 is TGTGCCAGCAGCTCTCAGGGGAGGACTGAAGCTTTCTTT. Amino acid sequence: CASSSQGRTEAFF.